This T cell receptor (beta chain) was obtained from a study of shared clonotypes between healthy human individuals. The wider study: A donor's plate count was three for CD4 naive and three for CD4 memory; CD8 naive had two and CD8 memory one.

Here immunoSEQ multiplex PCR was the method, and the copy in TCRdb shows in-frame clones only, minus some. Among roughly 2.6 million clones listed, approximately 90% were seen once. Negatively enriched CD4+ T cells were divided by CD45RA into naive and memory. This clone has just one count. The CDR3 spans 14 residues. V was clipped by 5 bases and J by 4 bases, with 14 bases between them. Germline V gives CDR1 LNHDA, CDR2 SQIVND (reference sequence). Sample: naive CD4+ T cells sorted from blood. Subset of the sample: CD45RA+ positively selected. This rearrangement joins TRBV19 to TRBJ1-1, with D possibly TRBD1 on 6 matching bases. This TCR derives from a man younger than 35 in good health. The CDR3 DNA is TGTGCCAGTAGTCTGACAGGAAGGGGCACTGAAGCTTTCTTT. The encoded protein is CASSLTGRGTEAFF.